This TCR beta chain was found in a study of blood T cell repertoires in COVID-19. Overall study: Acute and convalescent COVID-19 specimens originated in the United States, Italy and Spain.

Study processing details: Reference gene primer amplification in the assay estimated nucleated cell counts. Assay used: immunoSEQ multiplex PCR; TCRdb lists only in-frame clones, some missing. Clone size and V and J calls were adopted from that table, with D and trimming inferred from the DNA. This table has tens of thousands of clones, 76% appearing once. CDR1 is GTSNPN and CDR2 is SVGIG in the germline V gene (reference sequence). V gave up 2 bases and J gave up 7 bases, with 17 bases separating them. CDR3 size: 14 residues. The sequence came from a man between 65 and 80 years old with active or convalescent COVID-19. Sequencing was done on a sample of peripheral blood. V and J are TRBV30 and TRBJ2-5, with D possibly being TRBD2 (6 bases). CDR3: CAWSTGSLEGTQYF. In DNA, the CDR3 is TGTGCCTGGAGTACGGGATCCCTGGAGGGGACCCAGTACTTC.